This TCR beta chain is from a study of shared clonotypes between healthy human individuals. The CDR3 length is 15 residues. The trim removed 8 bases at V and 7 bases at J, leaving 12 bases unmatched. From germline, CDR1 is SEHNR and CDR2 FQNEAQ (reference sequence). Researchers divided each subset's genomic DNA evenly across several immunoSEQ plates. Per sorted-subset replicate PCR, input was around 200 ng DNA, representing around 29,000 T cell genomes. Only in-frame clones appear in the TCRdb table, and some are missing; sequencing was by immunoSEQ multiplex PCR. The table includes over a million clones, about 75% detected once. Concerning this clone itself: Its antigen is undetermined.

The study, taken as a whole, reports: Estimated richness was generally greater in naive than memory subsets. Blood was the only sampled material, and tissue repertoires likely differ.

The sample consisted of memory CD4+ T cells sorted from blood. The subset is: CD45RA-negative fraction. V gene TRBV7-9 combines with J gene TRBJ1-4; 8 bases fit TRBD1. The source of this sequence is a man in his late teens or twenties in good health. This CDR3 reads CASLPGGAESEKLFF. CDR3 nucleotide sequence: TGTGCCAGCTTACCAGGGGGCGCCGAGAGTGAAAAACTGTTTTTT.